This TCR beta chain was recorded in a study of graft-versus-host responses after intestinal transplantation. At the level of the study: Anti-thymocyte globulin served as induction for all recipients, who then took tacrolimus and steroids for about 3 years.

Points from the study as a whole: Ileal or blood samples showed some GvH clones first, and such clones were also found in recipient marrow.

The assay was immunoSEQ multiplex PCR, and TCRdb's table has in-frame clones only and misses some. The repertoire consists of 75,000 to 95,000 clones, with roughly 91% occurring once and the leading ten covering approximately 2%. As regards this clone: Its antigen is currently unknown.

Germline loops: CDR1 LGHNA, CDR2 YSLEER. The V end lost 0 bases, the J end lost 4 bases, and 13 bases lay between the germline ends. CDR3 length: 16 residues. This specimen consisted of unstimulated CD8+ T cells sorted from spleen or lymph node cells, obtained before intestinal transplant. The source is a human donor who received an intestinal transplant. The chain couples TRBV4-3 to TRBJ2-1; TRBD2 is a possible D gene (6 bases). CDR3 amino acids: CASSQDRGSDYNEQFF. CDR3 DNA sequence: TGCGCCAGCAGCCAAGATCGGGGGAGCGATTACAATGAGCAGTTCTTC.